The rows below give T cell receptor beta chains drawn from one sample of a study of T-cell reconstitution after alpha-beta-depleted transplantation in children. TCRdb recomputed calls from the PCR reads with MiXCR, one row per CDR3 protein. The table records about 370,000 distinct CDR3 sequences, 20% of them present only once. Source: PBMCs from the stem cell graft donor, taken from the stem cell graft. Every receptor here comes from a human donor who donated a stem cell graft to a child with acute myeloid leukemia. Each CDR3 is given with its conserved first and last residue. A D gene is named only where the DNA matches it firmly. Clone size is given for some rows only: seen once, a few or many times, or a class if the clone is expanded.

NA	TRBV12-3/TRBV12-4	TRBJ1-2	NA	CASGPTGPDYGYTF	TGTGCCAGCGGACCTACAGGGCCAGACTATGGCTACACCTTC
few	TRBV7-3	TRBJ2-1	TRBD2	CASSSGLAGAREQFF	TGTGCCAGCAGCTCGGGACTAGCGGGAGCTCGGGAGCAGTTCTTC
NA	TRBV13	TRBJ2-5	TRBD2	CASSSVTSVIGETQYF	TGTGCCAGCAGCAGCGTGACTAGCGTAATTGGAGAGACCCAGTACTTC
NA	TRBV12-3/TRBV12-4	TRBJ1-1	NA	CASSLIGAEAFF	TGTGCCAGCAGTTTAATCGGGGCTGAAGCTTTCTTT
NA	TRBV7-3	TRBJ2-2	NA	CASSQGKMGPGELFF	TGTGCCAGCAGCCAAGGGAAGATGGGGCCCGGGGAGCTGTTTTTT
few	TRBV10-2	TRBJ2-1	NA	CATFDELGSYNEQFF	TGCGCCACCTTCGACGAATTGGGCTCCTACAATGAGCAGTTCTTC
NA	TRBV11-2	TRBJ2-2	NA	CASSLDRHGGELFF	TGTGCCAGCAGCTTAGATCGTCACGGCGGGGAGCTGTTTTTT
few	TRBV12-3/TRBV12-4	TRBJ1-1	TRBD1	CASSSRGRGNTEAFF	TGTGCCAGCAGCTCCAGGGGGCGGGGGAACACTGAAGCTTTCTTT
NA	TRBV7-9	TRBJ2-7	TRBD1	CASSPRETGSLEQYF	TGTGCCAGCAGCCCGAGGGAGACAGGGTCTCTCGAGCAGTACTTC
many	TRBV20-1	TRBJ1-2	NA	CSASEQGGHGYTF	TGCAGTGCTAGCGAACAAGGGGGGCATGGCTACACCTTC
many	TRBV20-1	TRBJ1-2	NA	CSASTVDSTRGYTF	TGCAGTGCTAGTACCGTCGACAGTACTCGTGGCTACACCTTC
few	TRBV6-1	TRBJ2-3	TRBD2	CASSPSGELTDTQYF	TGTGCCAGCAGCCCTAGCGGAGAACTCACAGATACGCAGTATTTT
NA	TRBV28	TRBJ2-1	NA	CASSFLGALFNQQFF	TGTGCCAGCAGTTTTCTGGGCGCCTTGTTCAATCAGCAGTTCTTC
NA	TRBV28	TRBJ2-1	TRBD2	CASSPHPGTSNNEQFF	TGTGCCAGCAGTCCCCACCCCGGGACTAGTAACAATGAGCAGTTCTTC